This T cell receptor (beta chain) was retrieved from a study of blood T cell repertoires in COVID-19 (dated by TCRdb to 2019 to 2021). About the full investigation: Samples covering the acute and convalescent phases of COVID-19 were provided by collaborators in the United States, Italy and Spain. The material from the prospective study consisted of cDNA or gDNA derived from T cells, B-cell-depleted T cells, or PBMCs. Deeply sampled blood TCRbeta repertoires from subjects exposed to, actively infected with, or recovered from COVID-19 were included in the dataset. A freely available public database, intended as a resource for researchers studying the immune response to SARS-CoV-2, is where the repertoires were released. The samples were drawn from the first 160 participants of the ongoing ImmuneRACE study and from under 1,500 subjects provided by 6 global collaborators. The sample metadata nearly always contained a de-identified subject ID, COVID-19 status, age in years and sex. Where HLA class I and class II types were available, the types were taken from metadata supplied by the sample provider, not from assay-based typing.

Participants in the prospective study were enrolled through a virtual design, were aged roughly 18 to 100 years, and lived in roughly 24 United States geographic areas. In the prospective study, participants were assigned to cohorts based on the clinical history participants reported in a screening survey and a study questionnaire. For ImmuneRACE Cohort 3, a participant was defined as recovered based on two consecutive negative NP/OP PCR tests, clearance by a healthcare professional, or resolution of symptoms. Each participant in the prospective study had whole blood, serum and a nasopharyngeal or oropharyngeal swab collected by mobile phlebotomists. Participants in the prospective study had the option to provide additional blood draws and questionnaires over a 2-month period. Before DNA extraction, prospective study blood samples were shipped either frozen or at room temperature. Trimming at the junction amounts to 0 bases on V and 6 bases on J, and the germline ends lie 15 bases apart. Sequences GTSNPN (CDR1) and SVGIG (CDR2) are obtained from the germline V gene (reference sequence). The CDR3 has 14 amino acids, counting the end cysteine and phenylalanine. This entry keeps only the CDR3 DNA: 42 bases, framed from base 1.

Overall results and qualifications from the work: How much clinical and demographic metadata was included differed by source and by participant, and the metadata was provided uncurated.

TCRbeta CDR3 regions were amplified from genomic DNA using the immunoSEQ Assay, a bias-controlled multiplex PCR. The paper's data handling went like this. The number of nucleated cells in each sample was estimated from the amplification of reference gene primers within the assay. To quantify the absolute abundance of each unique TCRbeta CDR3 rearrangement, sequence reads were collapsed and filtered. For each sample, productive Simpson clonality was calculated as the square root of Simpson's diversity index across productive rearrangements. The clones in this table, taken by TCRdb from immuneACCESS, are in-frame only. Not every clone is retained; where verified, under half of the shortfall comes from an unresolved V gene, and the cause of the rest is unknown. That table is the source of V, J and clone size, and D and trimming were worked out from the DNA. This sample comprises roughly 140,000 clones, around 86% of them detected only once. The ten biggest clones cover around 11% of the sample.

A remark on this clone: The specificity of this receptor is unknown. One base away there is no much larger clone; base qualities are not given.

Sequenced sample: PBMCs or T cells enriched from blood (not recorded which). Rearrangement joined TRBV30 to TRBJ2-7, with TRBD2 tentatively as D gene (6 bases match). This TCR came from a man between 60 and 75 years old who had recovered from COVID-19. The sequenced DNA is TGTGCCTGGAGTGTGGGGGGTACTCGAAGCGAGCAGTACTTC. The translation is CAWSVGGTRSEQYF.